This T cell receptor beta chain is from a study of blood T cell repertoires in COVID-19. As for the study in general: T cells, B-cell-depleted T cells, or PBMCs supplied cDNA or gDNA.

This clone was recorded a few times. Study processing details: Reference gene primer amplification gave estimated nucleated cell counts. TCRdb's table, derived via immunoSEQ multiplex PCR, lists solely in-frame clones and lacks some. The V and J calls and the clone size are those of that table, but D and trimming were determined from the DNA. Among around 370,000 clones listed, 88% were seen once. The sequenced material came from PBMCs or T cells enriched from blood (not recorded which). The clonotype originates from a woman aged 18-29 years who had recovered from COVID-19.

The CDR3 loop is CASSYSERETQYF. CDR3 DNA sequence: TGTGCCAGCAGTTACAGCGAGCGAGAGACCCAGTACTTC. The chain is built from TRBV6-6 and TRBJ2-5; D unclear. Germline loops: CDR1 MNHNY, CDR2 SVGAGI (reference sequence). The CDR3 totals 13 residues. V was shortened by 2 bases and J by 4 bases, with 8 bases between the two germline ends.